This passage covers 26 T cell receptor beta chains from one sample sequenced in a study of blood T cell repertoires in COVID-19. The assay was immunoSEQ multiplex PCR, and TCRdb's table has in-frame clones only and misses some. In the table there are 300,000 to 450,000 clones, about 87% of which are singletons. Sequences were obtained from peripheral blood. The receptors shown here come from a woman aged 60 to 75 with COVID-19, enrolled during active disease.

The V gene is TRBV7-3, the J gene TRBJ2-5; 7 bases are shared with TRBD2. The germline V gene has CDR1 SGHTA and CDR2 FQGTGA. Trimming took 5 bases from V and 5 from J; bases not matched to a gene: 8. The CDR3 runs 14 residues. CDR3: CASSLMGGGETQYF. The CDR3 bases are TGTGCCAGCAGCCTAATGGGCGGGGGTGAGACCCAGTACTTC.

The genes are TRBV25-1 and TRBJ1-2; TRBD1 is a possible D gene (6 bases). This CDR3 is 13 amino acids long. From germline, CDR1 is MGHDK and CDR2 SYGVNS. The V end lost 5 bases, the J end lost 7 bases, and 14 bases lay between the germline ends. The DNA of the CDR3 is TGTGCCAGCAGTCCTCAGGCACAGGGTGGCTACACCTTC. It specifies CASSPQAQGGYTF.

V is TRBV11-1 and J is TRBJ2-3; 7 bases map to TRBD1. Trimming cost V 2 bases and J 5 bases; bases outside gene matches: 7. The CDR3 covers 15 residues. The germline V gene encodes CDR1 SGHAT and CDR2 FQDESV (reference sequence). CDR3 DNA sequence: TGTGCCAGCAGCTTAACGTCAGGGGGTGTAGATACGCAGTATTTT. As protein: CASSLTSGGVDTQYF.

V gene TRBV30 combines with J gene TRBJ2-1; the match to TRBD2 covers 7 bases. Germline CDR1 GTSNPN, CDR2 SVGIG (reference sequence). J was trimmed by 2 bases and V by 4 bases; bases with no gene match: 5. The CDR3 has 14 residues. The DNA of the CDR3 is TGTGCCTGGATAGCGCGGGGGACCTACAATGAGCAGTTCTTC. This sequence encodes CAWIARGTYNEQFF. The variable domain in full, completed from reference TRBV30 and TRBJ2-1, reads SQTIHQWPATLVQPVGSPLSLECTVEGTSNPNLYWYRQAAGRGLQLLFYSVGIGQISSEVPQNLSASRPQDRQFILSSKKLLLSDSGFYLCAWIARGTYNEQFFGPGTRLTVL.

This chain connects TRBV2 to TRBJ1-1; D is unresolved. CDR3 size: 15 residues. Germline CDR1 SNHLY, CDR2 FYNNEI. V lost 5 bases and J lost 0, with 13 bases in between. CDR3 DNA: TGTGCCAGCAGTTTTTTCCGGGTCGTGAACACTGAAGCTTTCTTT. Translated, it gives CASSFFRVVNTEAFF.

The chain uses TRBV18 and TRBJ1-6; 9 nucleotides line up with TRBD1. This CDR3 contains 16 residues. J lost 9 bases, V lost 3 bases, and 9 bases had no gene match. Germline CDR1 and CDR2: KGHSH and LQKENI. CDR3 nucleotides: TGTGCCAGCTCACCTATGGGACAGGGTCTTGGTTCACCCCTCCACTTT. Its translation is CASSPMGQGLGSPLHF.

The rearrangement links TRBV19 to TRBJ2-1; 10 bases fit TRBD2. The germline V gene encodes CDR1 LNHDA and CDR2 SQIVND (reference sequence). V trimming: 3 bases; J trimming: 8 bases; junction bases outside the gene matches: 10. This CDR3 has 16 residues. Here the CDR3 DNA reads TGTGCCAGTAGTATTTGGACAGCGGGGGGGCGTGATGAGCAGTTCTTC. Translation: CASSIWTAGGRDEQFF.

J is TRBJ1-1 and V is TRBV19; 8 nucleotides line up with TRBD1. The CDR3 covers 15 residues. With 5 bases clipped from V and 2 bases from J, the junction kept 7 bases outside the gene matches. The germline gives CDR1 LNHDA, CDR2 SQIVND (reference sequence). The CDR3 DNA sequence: TGTGCCAGTAGTCGCCGACAGGGGCTAAACACTGAAGCTTTCTTT. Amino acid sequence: CASSRRQGLNTEAFF.

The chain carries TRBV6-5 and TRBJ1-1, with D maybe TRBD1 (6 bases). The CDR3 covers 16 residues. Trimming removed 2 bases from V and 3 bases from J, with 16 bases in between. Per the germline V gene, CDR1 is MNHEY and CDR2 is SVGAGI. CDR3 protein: CASSYVLGARYTEAFF. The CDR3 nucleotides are TGTGCCAGCAGTTACGTTTTGGGGGCGCGGTACACTGAAGCTTTCTTT.

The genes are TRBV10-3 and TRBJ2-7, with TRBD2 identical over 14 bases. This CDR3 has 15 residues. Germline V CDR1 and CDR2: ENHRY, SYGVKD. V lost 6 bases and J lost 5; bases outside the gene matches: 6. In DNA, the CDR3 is TGTGCCATCAGGACGACTAGCGGGGGGGCCCACGAGCAGTACTTC. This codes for CAIRTTSGGAHEQYF.

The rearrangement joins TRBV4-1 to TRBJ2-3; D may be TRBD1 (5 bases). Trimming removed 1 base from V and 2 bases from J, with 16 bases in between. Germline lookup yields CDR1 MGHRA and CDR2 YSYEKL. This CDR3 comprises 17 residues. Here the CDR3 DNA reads TGCGCCAGCAGCCAAGGGTTCCCAGGGATGTCCACAGATACGCAGTATTTT. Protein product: CASSQGFPGMSTDTQYF.

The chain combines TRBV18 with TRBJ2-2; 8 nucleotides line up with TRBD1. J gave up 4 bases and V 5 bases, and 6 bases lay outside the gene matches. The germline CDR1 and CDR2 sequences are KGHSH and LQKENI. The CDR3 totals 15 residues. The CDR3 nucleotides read TGTGCCAGCTCAGCGGGACAGGCTCCCACCGGGGAGCTGTTTTTT. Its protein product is CASSAGQAPTGELFF. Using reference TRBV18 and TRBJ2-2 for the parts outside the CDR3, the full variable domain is NAGVMQNPRHLVRRRGQEARLRCSPMKGHSHVYWYRQLPEEGLKFMVYLQKENIIDESGMPKERFSAEFPKEGPSILRIQQVVRGDSAAYFCASSAGQAPTGELFFGEGSRLTVL.

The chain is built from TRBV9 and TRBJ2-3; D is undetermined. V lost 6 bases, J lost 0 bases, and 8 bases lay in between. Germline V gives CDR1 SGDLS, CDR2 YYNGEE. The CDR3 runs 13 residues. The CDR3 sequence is CASKGESTDTQYF. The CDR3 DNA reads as TGTGCCAGCAAAGGAGAGAGCACAGATACGCAGTATTTT.

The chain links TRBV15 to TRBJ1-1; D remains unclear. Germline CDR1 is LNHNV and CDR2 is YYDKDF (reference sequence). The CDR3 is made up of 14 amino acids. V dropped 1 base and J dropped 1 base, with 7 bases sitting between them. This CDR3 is CATSRGSRNTEAFF. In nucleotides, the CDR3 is TGTGCCACCAGCAGAGGGTCGAGGAACACTGAAGCTTTCTTT.

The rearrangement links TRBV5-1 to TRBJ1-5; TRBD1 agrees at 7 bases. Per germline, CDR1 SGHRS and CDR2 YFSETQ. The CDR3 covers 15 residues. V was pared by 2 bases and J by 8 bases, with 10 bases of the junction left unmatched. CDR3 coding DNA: TGCGCCAGCAGCTTATTTGGAGACAGGGTGGAGCCCCAGCATTTT. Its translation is CASSLFGDRVEPQHF.

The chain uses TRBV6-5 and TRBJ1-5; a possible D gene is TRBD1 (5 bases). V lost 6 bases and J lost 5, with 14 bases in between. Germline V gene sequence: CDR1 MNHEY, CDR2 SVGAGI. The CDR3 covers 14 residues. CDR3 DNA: TGTGCCAGCAGAGTAGACCCCAGGGATCAGCCCCAGCATTTT. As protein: CASRVDPRDQPQHF.

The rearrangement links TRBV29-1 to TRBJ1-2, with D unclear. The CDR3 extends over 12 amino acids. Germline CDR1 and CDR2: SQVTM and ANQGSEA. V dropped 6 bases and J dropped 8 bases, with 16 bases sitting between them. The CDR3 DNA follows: TGCAGCGTGAAAGAGGAGGGAGGAGGCTACACCTTC. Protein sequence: CSVKEEGGGYTF.

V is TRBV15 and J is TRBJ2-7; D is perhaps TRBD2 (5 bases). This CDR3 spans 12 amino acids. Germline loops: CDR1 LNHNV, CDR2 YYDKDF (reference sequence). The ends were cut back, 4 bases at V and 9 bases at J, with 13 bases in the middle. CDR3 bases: TGTGCCACCAGCACCGGACTGCTGAGGCAGTACTTC. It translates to CATSTGLLRQYF.

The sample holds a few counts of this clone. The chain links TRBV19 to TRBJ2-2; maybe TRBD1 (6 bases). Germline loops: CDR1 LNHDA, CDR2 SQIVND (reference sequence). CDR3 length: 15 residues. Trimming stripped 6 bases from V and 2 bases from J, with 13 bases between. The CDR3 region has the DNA TGTGCCAGTAGAACAGGGTTCCCTAACACCGGGGAGCTGTTTTTT. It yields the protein CASRTGFPNTGELFF.

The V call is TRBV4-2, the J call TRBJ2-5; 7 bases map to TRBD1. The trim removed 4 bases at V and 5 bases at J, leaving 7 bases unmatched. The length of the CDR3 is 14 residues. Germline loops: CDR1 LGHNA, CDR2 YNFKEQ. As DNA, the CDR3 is TGTGCCAGCAGCCCCCTCCTCAGGGGGGAGACCCAGTACTTC. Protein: CASSPLLRGETQYF.

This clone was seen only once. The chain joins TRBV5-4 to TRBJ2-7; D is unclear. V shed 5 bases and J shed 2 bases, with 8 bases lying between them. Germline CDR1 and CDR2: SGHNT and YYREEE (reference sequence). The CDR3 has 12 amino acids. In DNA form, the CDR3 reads TGTGCCAGCAGTCTGACACCCTACGAGCAGTACTTC. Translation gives CASSLTPYEQYF.

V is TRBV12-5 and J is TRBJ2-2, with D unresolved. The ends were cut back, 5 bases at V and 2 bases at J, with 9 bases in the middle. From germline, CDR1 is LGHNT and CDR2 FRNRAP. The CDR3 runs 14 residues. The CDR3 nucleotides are TGTGCTAGTGGTCCCGCAGGCAACACCGGGGAGCTGTTTTTT. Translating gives CASGPAGNTGELFF.

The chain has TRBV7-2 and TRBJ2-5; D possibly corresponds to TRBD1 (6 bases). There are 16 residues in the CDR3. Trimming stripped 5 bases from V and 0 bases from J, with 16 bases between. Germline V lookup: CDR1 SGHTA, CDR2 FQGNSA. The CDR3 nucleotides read TGTGCCAGCAGCCCTACCGGGACAACGTACCAAGAGACCCAGTACTTC. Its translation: CASSPTGTTYQETQYF.

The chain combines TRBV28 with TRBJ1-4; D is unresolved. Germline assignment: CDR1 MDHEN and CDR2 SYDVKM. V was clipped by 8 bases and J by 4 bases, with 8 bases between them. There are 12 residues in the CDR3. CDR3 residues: CASRVLNEKLFF. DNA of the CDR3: TGTGCCAGCCGGGTCCTTAATGAAAAACTGTTTTTT.

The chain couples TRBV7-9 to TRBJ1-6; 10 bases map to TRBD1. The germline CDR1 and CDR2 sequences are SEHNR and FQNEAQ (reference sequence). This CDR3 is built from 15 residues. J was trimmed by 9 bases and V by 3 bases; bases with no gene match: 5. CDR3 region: CASSLGQGKASPLHF. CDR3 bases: TGTGCCAGCAGCTTGGGACAGGGGAAGGCTTCACCCCTCCACTTT. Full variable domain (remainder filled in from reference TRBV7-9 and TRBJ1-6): DTGVSQNPRHKITKRGQNVTFRCDPISEHNRLYWYRQTLGQGPEFLTYFQNEAQLEKSRLLSDRFSAERPKGSFSTLEIQRTEQGDSAMYLCASSLGQGKASPLHFGNGTRLTVT.

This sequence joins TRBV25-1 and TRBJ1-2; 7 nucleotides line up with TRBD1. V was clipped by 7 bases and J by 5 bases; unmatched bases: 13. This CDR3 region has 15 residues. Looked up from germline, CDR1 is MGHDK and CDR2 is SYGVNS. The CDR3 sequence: CASNPEGAGGYGYTF. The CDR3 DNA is TGTGCCAGCAACCCAGAGGGGGCAGGAGGGTATGGCTACACCTTC.